This section outlines one T cell receptor beta chain sequence together with its context. What it recognizes is unknown. This entry is derived from a study of cytomegalovirus exposure and HLA in healthy donors. Study-wide context: Under 85% of 398 genotyped donors fell in the Caucasian-associated ancestry cluster. Overall study findings and caveats: A few chains linked to CMV were shown in vitro to be specific for CMV antigens. A later analysis found TCR association rates differed by HLA locus, highest for DRB1 and lowest for HLA-C.

Healthy bone marrow donors supplied every sample. CDR3 length: 12 amino acids. Germline assignment: CDR1 LGHNT and CDR2 FRNRAP. The V gene lost 8 bases and the J gene lost 1 base, with 8 bases spanning the gap. PCR involved 60 Vbeta and 13 Jbeta primers. Data came from immunoSEQ multiplex PCR; TCRdb stores just in-frame clones and leaves some out. The sample lists around 130,000 clones, under 90% occurring once. The genes are TRBV12-5 and TRBJ1-1; D uncertain. Specimen: PBMCs. The TCR originated in a man younger than 30 in good health and CMV-seronegative. The CDR3 spells CASRTANTEAFF. The CDR3 nucleotides are TGTGCTAGTAGAACAGCGAACACTGAAGCTTTCTTT.